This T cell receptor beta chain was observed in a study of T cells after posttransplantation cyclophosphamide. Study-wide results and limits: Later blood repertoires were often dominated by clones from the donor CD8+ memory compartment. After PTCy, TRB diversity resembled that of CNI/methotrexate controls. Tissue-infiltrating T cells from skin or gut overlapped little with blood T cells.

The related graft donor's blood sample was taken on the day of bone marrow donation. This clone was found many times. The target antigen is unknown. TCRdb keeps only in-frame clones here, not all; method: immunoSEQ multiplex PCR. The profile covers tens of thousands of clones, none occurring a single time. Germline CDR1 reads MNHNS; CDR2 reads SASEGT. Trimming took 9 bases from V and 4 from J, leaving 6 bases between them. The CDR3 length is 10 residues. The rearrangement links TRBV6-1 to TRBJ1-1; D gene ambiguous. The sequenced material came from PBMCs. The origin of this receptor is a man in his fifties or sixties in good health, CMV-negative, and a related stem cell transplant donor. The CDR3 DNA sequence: TGTGCCAGGCAGGCCACTGAAGCTTTCTTT. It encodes CARQATEAFF.